The 26 T cell receptor beta chains given below trace back to one sample, sequenced in a study of blood T cell repertoires in COVID-19. Method: immunoSEQ multiplex PCR; TCRdb's copy keeps in-frame clones and lacks some. The data show over 300,000 clones, with 65% to 90% seen just once and 10% held by the top ten. The sample comprised PBMCs or T cells enriched from blood (not recorded which). The receptors shown here come from a woman in her late teens or twenties who had recovered from COVID-19.

The V call is TRBV29-1, the J call TRBJ2-6; 8 bases are shared with TRBD2. Germline V lookup: CDR1 SQVTM, CDR2 ANQGSEA. V shed 1 base and J 0 bases; nucleotides not matched to a gene: 8. The CDR3 sequence is 18 residues long. CDR3 sequence reads: CSVEARAGGNSGANVLTF. The CDR3 DNA reads as TGCAGCGTTGAAGCTAGGGCGGGGGGCAACTCTGGGGCCAACGTCCTGACTTTC.

The chain joins TRBV19 to TRBJ1-1; D may be TRBD1 (5 bases). This CDR3 has 15 residues. In germline, CDR1 is LNHDA, CDR2 SQIVND (reference sequence). V was pared by 6 bases and J by 1 base, with 15 bases between. CDR3 DNA sequence: TGTGCCAGTAGCGAACTCTACAGGCAGAACACTGAAGCTTTCTTT. This codes for CASSELYRQNTEAFF. Complete variable domain (other parts from reference TRBV19 and TRBJ1-1): DGGITQSPKYLFRKEGQNVTLSCEQNLNHDAMYWYRQDPGQGLRLIYYSQIVNDFQKGDIAEGYSVSREKKESFPLTVTSAQKNPTAFYLCASSELYRQNTEAFFGQGTRLTVV.

This sequence joins TRBV19 and TRBJ1-2; TRBD1 matches at 8 bases. The junction had 9 bases not matched to a gene; V was cut back by 5 bases and J by 4 bases. Germline assignment: CDR1 LNHDA and CDR2 SQIVND (reference sequence). The CDR3 covers 15 residues. CDR3 residues: CASSETSGGLYGYTF. The CDR3 coding sequence is TGTGCCAGTAGTGAAACCTCAGGGGGCCTCTATGGCTACACCTTC. Combining the CDR3 with reference TRBV19 and TRBJ1-2 gives the whole variable domain DGGITQSPKYLFRKEGQNVTLSCEQNLNHDAMYWYRQDPGQGLRLIYYSQIVNDFQKGDIAEGYSVSREKKESFPLTVTSAQKNPTAFYLCASSETSGGLYGYTFGSGTRLTVV.

V and J are TRBV25-1 and TRBJ2-1, with D possibly matching TRBD1 (6 bases). The CDR3 has 15 amino acids. Germline assignment: CDR1 MGHDK and CDR2 SYGVNS. Trimming left V 5 bases short and J 6 bases short, with 17 bases between. The CDR3: CASSNQGSLSNEQFF. The CDR3 DNA is TGTGCCAGCAGTAACCAGGGGTCTCTCTCCAATGAGCAGTTCTTC.

This clone was seen a handful of times. The chain links TRBV3-1 (or the pseudogene TRBV3-2) to TRBJ1-5; 7 bases are a match to TRBD1. The germline CDR1 and CDR2 sequences are LGHDT and YNNKEL (reference sequence). With V trimmed by 5 bases and J by 4 bases, 5 bases remained unmatched. CDR3 length: 14 residues. The chain's CDR3 is CASSDRQGNQPQHF. The CDR3 DNA reads as TGTGCCAGCAGCGATCGACAGGGAAATCAGCCCCAGCATTTT.

The CDR3 protein is CASGVAVASANTGELFF. The CDR3 DNA sequence: TGTGCTAGTGGTGTGGCGGTGGCCAGCGCGAACACCGGGGAGCTGTTTTTT. The rearrangement uses TRBV12-5 and TRBJ2-2; D is uncertain. V was cut by 5 bases and J by 0 bases, with 16 bases left in between. The germline gives CDR1 LGHNT, CDR2 FRNRAP. CDR3 length: 17 amino acids.

The V gene is TRBV2, the J gene TRBJ1-2; D ambiguous. Trimming removed 3 bases at V and 4 bases at J, with 12 bases between. The germline V gene encodes CDR1 SNHLY and CDR2 FYNNEI. The CDR3 totals 14 residues. This chain's CDR3 is CASSESREGYGYTF. Here the CDR3 DNA reads TGTGCCAGCAGTGAGAGCCGGGAGGGCTATGGCTACACCTTC. The full variable domain, completed using reference TRBV2 and TRBJ1-2, is EPEVTQTPSHQVTQMGQEVILRCVPISNHLYFYWYRQILGQKVEFLVSFYNNEISEKSEIFDDQFSVERPDGSNFTLKIRSTKLEDSAMYFCASSESREGYGYTFGSGTRLTVV.

V and J are TRBV10-3 and TRBJ1-3, with 7 bases identical to TRBD1. This CDR3 contains 15 residues. The V gene's germline CDR1 is ENHRY and CDR2 SYGVKD. Germline trimming cut 4 bases from V and 9 bases from J; bases unmatched to any gene: 12. This CDR3 reads CAISGTGASSGTIYF. The CDR3 DNA is TGTGCCATCAGTGGAACAGGGGCCTCCTCGGGCACCATATATTTT.

The chain couples TRBV5-4 to TRBJ1-2; D is perhaps TRBD1 (6 bases). Trimming left V 3 bases short and J 1 base short, with 10 bases between. The CDR3 totals 14 residues. From germline, CDR1 is SGHNT and CDR2 YYREEE (reference sequence). The CDR3 protein is CASSSGTHNYGYTF. The CDR3 region has the DNA TGTGCCAGCAGCTCCGGGACACATAACTATGGCTACACCTTC. The complete variable domain, with remaining parts taken from reference TRBV5-4 and TRBJ1-2, reads ETGVTQSPTHLIKTRGQQVTLRCSSQSGHNTVSWYQQALGQGPQFIFQYYREEENGRGNFPPRFSGLQFPNYSSELNVNALELDDSALYLCASSSGTHNYGYTFGSGTRLTVV.

The chain recombines TRBV15 with TRBJ2-2; D is possibly TRBD2 (6 bases). V shed 0 bases and J shed 7 bases, with 15 bases lying between them. This CDR3 region has 16 residues. The germline gives CDR1 LNHNV, CDR2 YYDKDF (reference sequence). The CDR3, as DNA: TGTGCCACCAGCAGAGATCCATGGACTACCGACGGGGAGCTGTTTTTT. This codes for CATSRDPWTTDGELFF.

At least ten counts were recorded for this clone. V gene TRBV2 combines with J gene TRBJ1-2; 8 bases line up with TRBD1. Germline CDR1 SNHLY, CDR2 FYNNEI. The CDR3 is made up of 14 amino acids. V gave up 4 bases and J gave up 8 bases; unmatched junction bases: 9. CDR3 nucleotide sequence: TGTGCCAGCAGTGGGACAGGGATAGCCAACGGCTACACCTTC. As protein: CASSGTGIANGYTF.

The chain uses TRBV28 and TRBJ1-6; weak D call: TRBD1 (5 bases). Germline V lookup: CDR1 MDHEN, CDR2 SYDVKM. This CDR3 comprises 13 residues. The germline V and J ends were trimmed by 6 bases and 8 bases, with 11 bases remaining between them. CDR3 nucleotide sequence: TGTGCCAGCAGGAGGCAAGGGGATTCACCCCTCCACTTT. This encodes CASRRQGDSPLHF.

V is TRBV12-5 and J is TRBJ1-1, with D possibly being TRBD1 (6 bases). CDR1 and CDR2 from the germline V gene are LGHNT and FRNRAP. V was shortened by 4 bases and J by 1 base, with 13 bases between the two germline ends. This CDR3 has 15 residues. CDR3 sequence: CASGWVRDKNTEAFF. The CDR3 coding sequence is TGTGCTAGTGGTTGGGTCCGGGACAAGAACACTGAAGCTTTCTTT.

This clone came up once. This chain uses TRBV5-1 with TRBJ1-4; TRBD1 agrees at 9 bases. The J segment lost 8 bases and the V segment lost 3 bases, leaving 8 bases of the junction unmatched. CDR1 is SGHRS and CDR2 is YFSETQ in the germline V gene. The CDR3 runs to 15 residues. This chain's CDR3 is CASSSTGGREEKLFF. The CDR3 bases are TGCGCCAGCAGCTCCACAGGGGGCAGGGAGGAAAAACTGTTTTTT.

The V gene is TRBV10-1, the J gene TRBJ1-5, with 8 positions matching TRBD1. Per germline, CDR1 WNHNN and CDR2 SYGVQD (reference sequence). V trimming: 5 bases; J trimming: 7 bases; junction bases outside the gene matches: 13. The length of the CDR3 is 16 residues. CDR3 sequence (DNA): TGCGCCAGCAGTCCCGGGACAGGTTTTAAGAGGCAGCCCCAGCATTTT. Translation gives CASSPGTGFKRQPQHF.

This clone was recorded many times. This CDR3 reads CASTRTGETEAFF. In DNA form, the CDR3 reads TGCGCCAGCACCCGGACAGGGGAAACTGAAGCTTTCTTT. V usage is TRBV5-1 and J usage is TRBJ1-1; TRBD1 agrees at 9 bases. There are 13 residues in the CDR3. The junction had 5 bases not matched to a gene; V was cut back by 6 bases and J by 5 bases. Germline values: CDR1 SGHRS, CDR2 YFSETQ.

The CDR3 is CASSIYRPNTEAFF. The CDR3, as DNA: TGTGCCAGTAGTATATACAGACCGAACACTGAAGCTTTCTTT. The chain uses TRBV19 and TRBJ1-1; the D is unclear. The germline V and J ends were trimmed by 2 bases and 1 base, with 8 bases remaining between them. This CDR3 spans 14 amino acids. Germline V gene data show CDR1 as LNHDA and CDR2 as SQIVND (reference sequence).

V gene TRBV7-9 combines with J gene TRBJ2-3, with D maybe TRBD2 (6 bases). Germline CDR1 SEHNR, CDR2 FQNEAQ (reference sequence). This CDR3 is built from 15 residues. The V end was cut by 4 bases, the J end by 0 bases, with 11 bases between. CDR3 protein: CASSSGEASTDTQYF. The CDR3 nucleotides are TGTGCCAGCAGCTCTGGGGAGGCTAGCACAGATACGCAGTATTTT.

The chain combines TRBV28 with TRBJ2-1; tentatively, D is TRBD2 (5 bases). The germline CDR1 and CDR2 sequences are MDHEN and SYDVKM. There are 15 residues in the CDR3. V lost 1 base and J lost 7, with 14 bases in between. Here the CDR3 reads CASSLSEGPRNEQFF. The CDR3 DNA is TGTGCCAGCAGTTTATCCGAGGGCCCCAGGAATGAGCAGTTCTTC.

The chain has TRBV27 and TRBJ1-3; D remains ambiguous. This CDR3 is built from 16 residues. With 0 bases removed from V and 0 bases from J, the gap between germline ends came to 9 bases. Germline loops: CDR1 MNHEY, CDR2 SMNVEV (reference sequence). Here the CDR3 reads CASSLSGPYSGNTIYF. The CDR3, as DNA: TGTGCCAGCAGTTTATCGGGCCCATACTCTGGAAACACCATATATTTT.

This sequence joins TRBV2 and TRBJ1-1; 7 bases line up with TRBD1. The trim removed 4 bases at V and 0 bases at J, leaving 5 bases unmatched. Germline-derived CDR1 and CDR2 are SNHLY and FYNNEI. The CDR3 consists of 15 residues. The CDR3 region is CASSVQGTLNTEAFF. The CDR3 DNA reads TGTGCCAGCAGTGTACAGGGGACCCTGAACACTGAAGCTTTCTTT.

The CDR3 DNA sequence: TGTGCCAGCAGTACTTCCCGGGACAGGGTGAGTGAAGCTTTCTTT. It specifies CASSTSRDRVSEAFF. The chain has TRBV6-5 and TRBJ1-1, with 9 nucleotides matching TRBD1. The V gene's germline CDR1 is MNHEY and CDR2 SVGAGI. This CDR3 comprises 15 residues. V was clipped by 5 bases and J by 7 bases; unmatched bases: 11.

The chain links TRBV27 to TRBJ2-3; the D gene is possibly TRBD2 (6 bases). Germline CDR1 MNHEY, CDR2 SMNVEV (reference sequence). This CDR3 has 16 amino acids. V was clipped by 0 bases and J by 2 bases, with 12 bases between them. Here the CDR3 DNA reads TGTGCCAGCAGTTTATCGGCGGGGCCCAACACAGATACGCAGTATTTT. Protein product: CASSLSAGPNTDTQYF.

The chain has TRBV25-1 and TRBJ2-4; D is perhaps TRBD2 (6 bases). This CDR3 has 14 amino acids. Germline V gives CDR1 MGHDK, CDR2 SYGVNS. V was cut by 8 bases and J by 8 bases, with 19 bases left in between. The CDR3 protein is CASAPLMGGDIQYF. The CDR3 coding sequence is TGTGCCAGCGCTCCCCTTATGGGGGGAGACATTCAGTACTTC.

The J gene is TRBJ2-2, the V gene TRBV7-8; 11 bases fit TRBD1. The CDR3 has 17 residues. V was clipped by 6 bases and J by 0 bases; unmatched bases: 6. Germline V gives CDR1 SGHVS, CDR2 FQNEAQ. In nucleotides, the CDR3 is TGTGCCAGCAGAAGGGACAGGGGGGTCACGAACACCGGGGAGCTGTTTTTT. Translation gives CASRRDRGVTNTGELFF.

This rearrangement joins TRBV6-5 to TRBJ1-2; 7 positions match TRBD1. The CDR3 extends over 13 amino acids. Trimming cost V 6 bases and J 8 bases; bases outside gene matches: 9. CDR1 and CDR2 from the germline V gene are MNHEY and SVGAGI. The CDR3 nucleotides read TGTGCCAGCAGATTACGACAGGGCGGAGGCTACACCTTC. Amino acids: CASRLRQGGGYTF.